Each of the 26 T cell receptor beta chains below was sequenced from the same sample in a study of metastatic and nonmetastatic thyroid tumors. Thyroid surgery was preceded by no treatment in any patient. MiXCR reprocessed the PCR reads for TCRdb. The sample lists approximately 15,000 clones, roughly 24% seen once, with under 8.5% in the top ten. The source material was tumor tissue. These TCRs come from a female donor with papillary thyroid cancer or a benign thyroid nodule (not recorded which). Some clones in this sample may be carry-over from other donors' samples.

This clone was observed many times. This sequence joins TRBV7-9 and TRBJ2-3; TRBD1 aligns across 8 bases. Germline-derived CDR1 and CDR2 are SEHNR and FQNEAQ (reference sequence). This CDR3 has 15 amino acids. The junction had 2 bases not matched to a gene; V was cut back by 1 base and J by 2 bases. CDR3 DNA sequence: TGTGCCAGCAGCTTAGGACAGGGGAACACAGATACGCAGTATTTT. This sequence encodes CASSLGQGNTDTQYF.

This clone was seen repeatedly, ten times or more. The CDR3 DNA is TGTGCCAGCAGCCCCTACGGCGGGGAGCTGTTTTTT. Protein: CASSPYGGELFF. This chain joins TRBV5-5 and TRBJ2-2, with no clear D. Deletions cut 4 bases from V and 7 bases from J, with 8 bases between. CDR1 SGHKS and CDR2 YYEKEE come from the germline V gene (reference sequence). The CDR3 covers 12 residues.

This clone came up a few times. The chain uses TRBV20-1 and TRBJ2-7; D remains unclear. The germline CDR1 and CDR2 sequences are DFQATT and SNEGSKA (reference sequence). Between the trimmed V and J ends, which lost 6 bases and 3 bases, there was a span of 18 bases. This CDR3 contains 14 residues. The CDR3 is CSAGLPGKVYEQYF. Here the CDR3 DNA reads TGCAGTGCGGGCCTACCGGGCAAGGTCTACGAGCAGTACTTC.

This clone was counted at least ten times. This rearrangement joins TRBV9 to TRBJ1-4, with D possibly TRBD1 on 5 matching bases. The germline CDR1 and CDR2 sequences are SGDLS and YYNGEE. CDR3 size: 14 residues. V lost 4 bases, J lost 4 bases, and 11 bases lay in between. CDR3: CASSPTVGNEKLFF. CDR3 in DNA: TGTGCCAGCAGCCCGACAGTAGGTAATGAAAAACTGTTTTTT.

This clone was recorded at least ten times. The rearrangement uses TRBV7-2 and TRBJ1-4; 10 bases fit TRBD1. Looked up from germline, CDR1 is SGHTA and CDR2 is FQGNSA. The CDR3 is 16 residues long. With V trimmed by 5 bases and J by 3 bases, 6 bases remained unmatched. Written as DNA, the CDR3 is TGTGCCAGCAGCCCCGGGGACAGGGGCTCTAATGAAAAACTGTTTTTT. This sequence encodes CASSPGDRGSNEKLFF. Filled out from reference TRBV7-2 and TRBJ1-4, the complete variable domain reads GAGVSQSPSNKVTEKGKDVELRCDPISGHTALYWYRQSLGQGLEFLIYFQGNSAPDKSGLPSDRFSAERTGGSVSTLTIQRTQQEDSAVYLCASSPGDRGSNEKLFFGSGTQLSVL.

This clone occurred many times. This chain links TRBV4-1 with TRBJ2-1, with no clear D. This CDR3 comprises 13 residues. V lost 0 bases to trimming and J lost 4 bases, with 4 bases between them. The germline V gene encodes CDR1 MGHRA and CDR2 YSYEKL. The DNA of the CDR3 is TGCGCCAGCAGCCAAGATTTATACAATGAGCAGTTCTTC. It encodes CASSQDLYNEQFF.

This clone was detected many times. V gene TRBV6-2 or TRBV6-3 combines with J gene TRBJ2-5; D not certain. CDR3 size: 12 residues. The ends were cut back, 0 bases at V and 1 base at J, with 0 bases in the middle. Germline-derived CDR1 and CDR2 are MNHEY and SVGEGT. The CDR3 here is CASSYSQETQYF. CDR3 nucleotide sequence: TGTGCCAGCAGTTACTCCCAAGAGACCCAGTACTTC.

The rearrangement links TRBV2 to TRBJ1-1; 8 nucleotides line up with TRBD1. Germline lookup yields CDR1 SNHLY and CDR2 FYNNEI. CDR3 length equals 16 residues. V shed 0 bases, J shed 8 bases, and the junction held 11 bases outside the gene matches. CDR3 sequence (DNA): TGTGCCAGCAGTGAAGCGAGGGCCGGACAGGGATCCGAAGCTTTCTTT. Its translation: CASSEARAGQGSEAFF.

The chain uses TRBV27 and TRBJ1-1; perhaps TRBD1 as D (5 bases). V lost 6 bases and J 5 bases, leaving 22 bases between the germline ends. Germline assignment: CDR1 MNHEY and CDR2 SMNVEV (reference sequence). The CDR3 length is 16 residues. CDR3 nucleotide sequence: TGTGCCAGCAGCCCTAACCCCCCAGGGAGGAGGACTGAAGCTTTCTTT. Protein product: CASSPNPPGRRTEAFF.

This clone was picked up many times. The gene calls are TRBV4-1 and TRBJ2-7; D is uncertain. CDR3 length equals 17 residues. The germline gives CDR1 MGHRA, CDR2 YSYEKL. V lost 0 bases and J 0 bases, leaving 15 bases between the germline ends. The CDR3 DNA reads as TGCGCCAGCAGCCAAGATGTTGGCGGCTTCAGCTCCTACGAGCAGTACTTC. It translates to CASSQDVGGFSSYEQYF.

By its share, this clone is medium-sized. The rearrangement joins TRBV12-3 or TRBV12-4 to TRBJ1-5; D is possibly TRBD1 (6 bases). This CDR3 contains 16 residues. Trimming removed 1 base at V and 2 bases at J, with 12 bases between. In DNA form, the CDR3 reads TGTGCCAGCAGTTTAGGGCCCCGGACAGGCAATCAGCCCCAGCATTTT. Protein: CASSLGPRTGNQPQHF.

This clone was detected many times. V is TRBV19 and J is TRBJ2-4, with a weak D call TRBD1 (6 bases). Deletions cut 3 bases from V and 4 bases from J, with 16 bases between. This CDR3 has 16 amino acids. Germline V gene lookup returns CDR1 LNHDA and CDR2 SQIVND (reference sequence). Written as DNA, the CDR3 is TGTGCCAGTAGTATTACTACCGGGACACTTAAAAACATTCAGTACTTC. Protein product: CASSITTGTLKNIQYF.

Relative to its sample, this clone is medium-sized (0.01 to 0.1%). CDR3 bases: TGTGCCAGCAGTGAAGCTCCCGGAGACGACTCCTACGAGCAGTACTTC. It specifies CASSEAPGDDSYEQYF. This rearrangement joins TRBV6-1 to TRBJ2-7; D uncertain. This CDR3 has 16 residues. Trimming removed 0 bases from V and 0 bases from J, with 12 bases in between. Germline V gene lookup returns CDR1 MNHNS and CDR2 SASEGT.

This clone occurred many times. This chain connects TRBV20-1 to TRBJ2-1, with TRBD2 matching 12 bases. The V segment lost 1 base and the J segment 0 bases; nucleotides outside the gene matches: 7. Per the germline V gene, CDR1 is DFQATT and CDR2 is SNEGSKA (reference sequence). The CDR3 is 18 amino acids. Here the CDR3 DNA reads TGCAGTGCTAGAGGACTAGCGGGAGAGGGAAGCTCCTACAATGAGCAGTTCTTC. Its protein product is CSARGLAGEGSSYNEQFF.

To note about this clone: The junction and the germline gene differ at one end; a read error may be behind it. This sequence joins TRBV6-1 and TRBJ2-5, with a possible D match to TRBD1 (6 bases). CDR1 is MNHNS, CDR2 SASEGT, per germline. The CDR3 spans 16 residues. The CDR3 coding sequence is TGTGCCAGCAGTGAGGTCGTTGGGACAACCCAAGATACCCAGTACTTC. Protein sequence: CASSEVVGTTQDTQYF.

Ten or more counts support this clone. The chain employs TRBV20-1 and TRBJ1-5; no clear D gene. Germline-derived CDR1 and CDR2 are DFQATT and SNEGSKA (reference sequence). The CDR3 runs 16 residues. The ends were cut back, 3 bases at V and 1 base at J, with 16 bases in the middle. The chain's CDR3 is CSASNSTPRSNQPQHF. CDR3 DNA sequence: TGCAGTGCTAGTAACAGTACCCCGAGAAGCAATCAGCCCCAGCATTTT.

The sample holds a few counts of this clone. The chain carries TRBV6-1 and TRBJ2-1; TRBD1 agrees at 9 bases. Germline V lookup: CDR1 MNHNS, CDR2 SASEGT. This CDR3 has 15 residues. V lost 6 bases, J lost 4 bases, and 7 bases stayed unmatched. The CDR3 protein is CASRLTGGVYNEQFF. Here the CDR3 DNA reads TGTGCCAGCAGACTGACAGGGGGTGTATACAATGAGCAGTTCTTC.

This clone was observed many times. The chain combines TRBV29-1 with TRBJ1-5; no firm D call. Trimming took 2 bases from V and 2 from J, leaving 7 bases between them. This CDR3 region has 13 residues. Germline values: CDR1 SQVTM, CDR2 ANQGSEA. The CDR3 protein is CSVETVRNQPQHF. DNA of the CDR3: TGCAGCGTTGAAACCGTCCGCAATCAGCCCCAGCATTTT.

This chain connects TRBV20-1 to TRBJ1-1; D possibly corresponds to TRBD1 (6 bases). The CDR3 runs to 13 residues. Germline V CDR1 and CDR2: DFQATT, SNEGSKA (reference sequence). With 1 base removed from V and 3 bases from J, the gap between germline ends came to 9 bases. This CDR3 reads CSARVAGDTEAFF. The CDR3 DNA follows: TGCAGTGCTAGAGTGGCAGGGGACACTGAAGCTTTCTTT.

V is TRBV5-1 and J is TRBJ2-1; no firm D call. CDR1 and CDR2 (germline): SGHRS, YFSETQ. Trimming removed 0 bases from V and 2 bases from J, with 9 bases in between. This CDR3 has 15 residues. Here the CDR3 DNA reads TGCGCCAGCAGCTTGGTTAGCAGAACCTACAATGAGCAGTTCTTC. As protein: CASSLVSRTYNEQFF.

Many counts were recorded for this clone. Written as DNA, the CDR3 is TGTGCCTGGAGTGTTAGTCACAATGAGCAGTTCTTC. Protein sequence: CAWSVSHNEQFF. The chain recombines TRBV30 with TRBJ2-1; D call uncertain. The germline V and J ends were trimmed by 0 bases and 5 bases, with 5 bases remaining between them. Germline CDR1 is GTSNPN and CDR2 is SVGIG (reference sequence). The CDR3 sequence is 12 residues long.

This chain connects TRBV4-1 to TRBJ1-4; 7 positions agree with TRBD1. J gave up 11 bases and V 4 bases, and 16 bases lay outside the gene matches. CDR3 length equals 16 residues. Per the germline V gene, CDR1 is MGHRA and CDR2 is YSYEKL. The CDR3 protein is CASSPQPRLTGWKLFF. CDR3 DNA sequence: TGCGCCAGCAGCCCCCAACCTCGCTTGACAGGGTGGAAACTGTTTTTT.

The chain links TRBV20-1 to TRBJ2-7; 7 nucleotides match TRBD2. The CDR3 is made up of 15 amino acids. The V and J ends lost 5 bases and 1 base, in that order; junction bases with no gene match: 11. Germline lookup yields CDR1 DFQATT and CDR2 SNEGSKA (reference sequence). CDR3 in amino acids: CSALPATGGSYEQYF. The CDR3 nucleotides read TGCAGTGCTCTACCTGCAACGGGAGGTTCCTACGAGCAGTACTTC.

This clone was observed many times. V is TRBV4-2 and J is TRBJ2-3; 10 bases map to TRBD2. Trimming removed 0 bases from V and 1 base from J; junction bases left unmatched: 1. Germline-derived CDR1 and CDR2 are LGHNA and YNFKEQ. The CDR3 totals 16 residues. The CDR3 sequence: CASSQDLAGGTDTQYF. In nucleotides, the CDR3 is TGTGCCAGCAGCCAAGATCTAGCGGGAGGCACAGATACGCAGTATTTT.

The sample holds many counts of this clone. The chain has TRBV14 and TRBJ1-3, with unresolved D. Trimming removed 0 bases at V and 3 bases at J, with 6 bases between. Germline CDR1 reads SGHDN; CDR2 reads FVKESK. The CDR3 is 14 residues long. DNA of the CDR3: TGTGCCAGCAGCCAAGAGGGGTATGGAAACACCATATATTTT. Its translation is CASSQEGYGNTIYF.

In its sample, this clone is medium-sized. The chain joins TRBV7-2 to TRBJ2-2; 11 bases align to TRBD2. V was clipped by 4 bases and J by 5 bases; unmatched bases: 9. This CDR3 has 17 residues. Germline-derived CDR1 and CDR2 are SGHTA and FQGNSA. The chain's CDR3 is CASSSVAGGRGTGELFF. CDR3 coding DNA: TGTGCCAGCAGCTCAGTAGCGGGAGGGCGGGGGACCGGGGAGCTGTTTTTT.